This TCR beta chain was obtained from a study of OX40 agonist ivuxolimab in advanced cancers. About the study: Patients' therapy was ivuxolimab, an antibody that acts as an agonist of OX40 (CD134).

Trimming stripped 3 bases from V and 5 bases from J, with 16 bases between. The CDR3 runs 16 residues. The V gene's germline CDR1 is LNHDA and CDR2 SQIVND (reference sequence). Profiling relied on immunoSEQ multiplex PCR, and the TCRdb table lists in-frame clones only, not all of them. This table has around 80,000 clones, roughly nine tenths appearing once. The sample in question was CD4+ or CD8+ T cells sorted from blood, obtained in a trial of the OX40 agonist ivuxolimab. The chain is built from TRBV19 and TRBJ2-2, with D perhaps TRBD1 (6 bases). The sequence derives from an adult with an advanced solid tumor such as melanoma, head and neck, liver or kidney cancer. Written as DNA, the CDR3 is TGTGCCAGTAGTATTGTGTTGGGGGCCGGGACCGGGGAGCTGTTTTTT. Translated, it gives CASSIVLGAGTGELFF. Drawing the rest from reference TRBV19 and TRBJ2-2, the complete variable domain is DGGITQSPKYLFRKEGQNVTLSCEQNLNHDAMYWYRQDPGQGLRLIYYSQIVNDFQKGDIAEGYSVSREKKESFPLTVTSAQKNPTAFYLCASSIVLGAGTGELFFGEGSRLTVL.